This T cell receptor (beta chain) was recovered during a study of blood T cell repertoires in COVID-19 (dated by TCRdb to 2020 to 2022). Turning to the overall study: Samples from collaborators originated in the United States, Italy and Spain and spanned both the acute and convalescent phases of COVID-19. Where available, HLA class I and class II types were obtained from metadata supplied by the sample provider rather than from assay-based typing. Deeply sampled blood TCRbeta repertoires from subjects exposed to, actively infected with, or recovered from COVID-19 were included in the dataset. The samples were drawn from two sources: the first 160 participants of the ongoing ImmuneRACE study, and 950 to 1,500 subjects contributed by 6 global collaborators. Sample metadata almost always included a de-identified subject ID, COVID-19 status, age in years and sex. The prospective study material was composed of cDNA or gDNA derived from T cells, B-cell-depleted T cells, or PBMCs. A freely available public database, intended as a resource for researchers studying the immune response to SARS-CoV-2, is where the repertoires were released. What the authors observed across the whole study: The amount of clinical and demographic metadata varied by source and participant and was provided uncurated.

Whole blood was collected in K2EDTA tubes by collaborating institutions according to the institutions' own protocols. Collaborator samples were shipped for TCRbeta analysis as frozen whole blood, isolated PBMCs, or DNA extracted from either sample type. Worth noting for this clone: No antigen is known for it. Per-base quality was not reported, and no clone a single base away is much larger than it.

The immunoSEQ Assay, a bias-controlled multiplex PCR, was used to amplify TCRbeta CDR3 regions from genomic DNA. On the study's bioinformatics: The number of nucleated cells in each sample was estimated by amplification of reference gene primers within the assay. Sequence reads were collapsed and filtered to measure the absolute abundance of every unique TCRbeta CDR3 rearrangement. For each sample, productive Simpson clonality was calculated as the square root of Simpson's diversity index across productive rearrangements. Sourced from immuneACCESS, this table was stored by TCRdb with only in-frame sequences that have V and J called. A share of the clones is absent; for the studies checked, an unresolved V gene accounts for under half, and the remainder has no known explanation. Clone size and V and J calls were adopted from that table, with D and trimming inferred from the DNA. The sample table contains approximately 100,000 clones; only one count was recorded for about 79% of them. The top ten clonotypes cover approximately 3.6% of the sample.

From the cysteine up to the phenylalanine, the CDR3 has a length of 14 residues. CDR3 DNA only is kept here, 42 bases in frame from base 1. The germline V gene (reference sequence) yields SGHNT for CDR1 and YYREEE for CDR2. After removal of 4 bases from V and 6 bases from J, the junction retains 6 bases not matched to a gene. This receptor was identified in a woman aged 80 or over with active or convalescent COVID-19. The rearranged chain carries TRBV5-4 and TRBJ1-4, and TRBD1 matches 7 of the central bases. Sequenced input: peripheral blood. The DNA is TGTGCCAGCAGCGCGACAGGGCTCGATGAAAAACTGTTTTTT. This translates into CASSATGLDEKLFF. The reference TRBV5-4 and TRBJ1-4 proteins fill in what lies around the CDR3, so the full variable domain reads ETGVTQSPTHLIKTRGQQVTLRCSSQSGHNTVSWYQQALGQGPQFIFQYYREEENGRGNFPPRFSGLQFPNYSSELNVNALELDDSALYLCASSATGLDEKLFFGSGTQLSVL.